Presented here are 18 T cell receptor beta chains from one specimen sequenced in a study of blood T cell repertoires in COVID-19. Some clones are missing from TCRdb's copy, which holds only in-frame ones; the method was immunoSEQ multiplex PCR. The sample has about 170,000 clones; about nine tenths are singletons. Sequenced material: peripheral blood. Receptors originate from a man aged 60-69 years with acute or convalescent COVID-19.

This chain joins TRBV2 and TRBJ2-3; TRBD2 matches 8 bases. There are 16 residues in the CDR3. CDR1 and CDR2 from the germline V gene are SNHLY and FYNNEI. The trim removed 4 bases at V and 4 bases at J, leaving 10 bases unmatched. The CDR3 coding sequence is TGTGCCAGCAGTGCCCAGGGGCGGGGGGCTGCAGATACGCAGTATTTT. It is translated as CASSAQGRGAADTQYF.

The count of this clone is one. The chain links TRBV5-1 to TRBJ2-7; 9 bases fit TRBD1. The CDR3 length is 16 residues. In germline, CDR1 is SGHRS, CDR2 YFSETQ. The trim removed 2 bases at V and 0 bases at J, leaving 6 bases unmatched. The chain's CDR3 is CASSLATGGISYEQYF. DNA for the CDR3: TGCGCCAGCAGCTTAGCTACAGGGGGCATCTCCTACGAGCAGTACTTC.

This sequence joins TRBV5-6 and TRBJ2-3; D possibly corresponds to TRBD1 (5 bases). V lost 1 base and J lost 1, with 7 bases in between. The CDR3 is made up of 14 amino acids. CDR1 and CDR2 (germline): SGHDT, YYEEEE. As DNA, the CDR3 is TGTGCCAGCAGCTTGCCCAGGGGCACAGATACGCAGTATTTT. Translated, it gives CASSLPRGTDTQYF.

The CDR3 region is CAWSVTSGVDTQYF. For the CDR3, the DNA is TGTGCCTGGAGCGTGACTAGCGGGGTAGATACGCAGTATTTT. The chain combines TRBV30 with TRBJ2-3, with 11 bases that match TRBD2. The trim removed 3 bases at V and 5 bases at J, leaving 4 bases unmatched. Germline V gene lookup returns CDR1 GTSNPN and CDR2 SVGIG (reference sequence). The CDR3 extends over 14 amino acids.

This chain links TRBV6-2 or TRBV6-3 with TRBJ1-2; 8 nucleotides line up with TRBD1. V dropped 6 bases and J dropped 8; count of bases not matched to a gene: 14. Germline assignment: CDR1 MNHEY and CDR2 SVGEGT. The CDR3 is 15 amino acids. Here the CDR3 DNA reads TGTGCCAGCAGCTCATCCTTGGGGACAGGTCACGGCTACACCTTC. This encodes CASSSSLGTGHGYTF.

This chain's CDR3 is CATEAGVGTEAFF. In DNA, the CDR3 is TGTGCCACCGAAGCAGGGGTAGGGACTGAAGCTTTCTTT. The chain couples TRBV12-3 or TRBV12-4 to TRBJ1-1; TRBD1 might be the D (6 bases). Trimming shortened V by 10 bases and J by 5 bases, and 17 bases separated the two germline ends. The CDR3 is 13 amino acids.

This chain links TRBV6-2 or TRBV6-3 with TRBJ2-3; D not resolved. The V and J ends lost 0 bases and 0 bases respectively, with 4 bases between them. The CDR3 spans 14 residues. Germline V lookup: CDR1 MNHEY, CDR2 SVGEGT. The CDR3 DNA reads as TGTGCCAGCAGTTACTCGGCCAGCACAGATACGCAGTATTTT. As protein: CASSYSASTDTQYF.

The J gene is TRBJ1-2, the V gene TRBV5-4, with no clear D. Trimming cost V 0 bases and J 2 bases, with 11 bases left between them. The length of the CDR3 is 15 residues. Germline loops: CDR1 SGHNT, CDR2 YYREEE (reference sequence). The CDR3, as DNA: TGTGCCAGCAGCTTGGGATTAAACGAGAACTATGGCTACACCTTC. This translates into CASSLGLNENYGYTF.

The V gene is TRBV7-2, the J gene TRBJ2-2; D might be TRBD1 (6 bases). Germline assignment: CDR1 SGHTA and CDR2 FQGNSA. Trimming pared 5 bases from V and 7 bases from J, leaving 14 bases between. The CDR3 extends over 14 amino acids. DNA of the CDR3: TGTGCCAGCAGCCAGGGACAAACTGGCGGGGAGCTGTTTTTT. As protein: CASSQGQTGGELFF.

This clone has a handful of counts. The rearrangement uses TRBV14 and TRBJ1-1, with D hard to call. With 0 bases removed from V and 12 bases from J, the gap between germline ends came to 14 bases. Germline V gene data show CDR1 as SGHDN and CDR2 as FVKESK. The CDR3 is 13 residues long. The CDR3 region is CASSQDTGSTSFF. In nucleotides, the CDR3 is TGTGCCAGCAGCCAAGATACCGGATCGACATCTTTCTTT.

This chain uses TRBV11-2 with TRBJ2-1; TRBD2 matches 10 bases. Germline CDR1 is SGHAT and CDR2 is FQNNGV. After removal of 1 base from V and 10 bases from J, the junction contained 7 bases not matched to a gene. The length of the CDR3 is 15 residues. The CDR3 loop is CASSLGSGGAFEQFF. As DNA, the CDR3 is TGTGCCAGCAGCTTAGGAAGCGGGGGGGCCTTCGAGCAGTTCTTC.

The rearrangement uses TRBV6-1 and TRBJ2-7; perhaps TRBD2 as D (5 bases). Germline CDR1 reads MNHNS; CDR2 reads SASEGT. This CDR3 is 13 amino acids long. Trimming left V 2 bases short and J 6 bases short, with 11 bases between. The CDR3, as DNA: TGTGCCAGCAGTGAACTCGGGGAAGGCGAGCAGTACTTC. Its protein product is CASSELGEGEQYF.

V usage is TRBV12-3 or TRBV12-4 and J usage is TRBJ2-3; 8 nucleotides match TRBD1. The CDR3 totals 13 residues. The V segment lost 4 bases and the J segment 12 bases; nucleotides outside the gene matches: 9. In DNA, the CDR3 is TGTGCCAGCAGTTGGCAACAGGGGGATGTTCAGTATTTT. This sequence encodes CASSWQQGDVQYF.

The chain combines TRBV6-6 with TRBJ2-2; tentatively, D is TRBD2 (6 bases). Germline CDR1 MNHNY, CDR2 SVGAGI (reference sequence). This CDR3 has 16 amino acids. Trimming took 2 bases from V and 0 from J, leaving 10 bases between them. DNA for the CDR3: TGTGCCAGCAGTTACGGAGGAGGGGCGAACACCGGGGAGCTGTTTTTT. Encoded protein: CASSYGGGANTGELFF.

CDR3 DNA: TGCAGCGTTGGTTGGGGGGGCTATTCACCCCTCCACTTT. It codes for CSVGWGGYSPLHF. The chain links TRBV29-1 to TRBJ1-6, with D maybe TRBD1 (6 bases). Germline CDR1 is SQVTM and CDR2 is ANQGSEA. With 4 bases removed from V and 8 bases from J, the gap between germline ends came to 12 bases. This CDR3 contains 13 residues.

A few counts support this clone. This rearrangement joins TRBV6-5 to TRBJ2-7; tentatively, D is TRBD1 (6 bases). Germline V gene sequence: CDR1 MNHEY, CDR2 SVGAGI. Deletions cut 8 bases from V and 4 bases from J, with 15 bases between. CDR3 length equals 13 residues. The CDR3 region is CASEGQTLYEQYF. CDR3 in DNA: TGTGCCAGCGAGGGACAAACCCTTTACGAGCAGTACTTC.

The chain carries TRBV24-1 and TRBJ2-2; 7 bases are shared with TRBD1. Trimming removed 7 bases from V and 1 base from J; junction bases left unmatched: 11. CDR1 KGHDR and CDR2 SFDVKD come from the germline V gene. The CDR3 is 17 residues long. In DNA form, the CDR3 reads TGTGCCACCAGGCCCGGGACAGCCACCCGGAACACCGGGGAGCTGTTTTTT. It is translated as CATRPGTATRNTGELFF.

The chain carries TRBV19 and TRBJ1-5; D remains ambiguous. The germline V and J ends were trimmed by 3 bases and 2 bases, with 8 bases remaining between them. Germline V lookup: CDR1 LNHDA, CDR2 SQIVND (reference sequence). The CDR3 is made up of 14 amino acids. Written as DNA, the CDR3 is TGTGCCAGTAGTATTTACAGAGGCAATCAGCCCCAGCATTTT. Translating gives CASSIYRGNQPQHF.